These T cell receptor beta chains were read from a single sample in a study of CD8 T cells in ankylosing spondylitis. TCRdb redid the calling of the 5' RACE reads with MiXCR, one entry per CDR3 protein. Of fewer than 650,000 distinct CDR3 sequences in the sample, roughly 13% were seen once. Material: blood, either unsorted or a sorted T cell fraction (not recorded which). The receptors shown here come from a male donor with ankylosing spondylitis. Each CDR3 is given with its conserved first and last residue. The D gene is left open where the match is weak. Not all rows give a size; the values are once, few, many and, for expanded clones, a class.

TRBV29-1	TRBD1	many	TRBJ2-3	CSVGTGVADTQYF	TGCAGCGTTGGGACAGGGGTTGCAGATACGCAGTATTTT
TRBV20-1	TRBD2	.	TRBJ2-5	CSARSLAGVGETQYF	TGCAGTGCTAGATCCCTAGCGGGAGTGGGGGAGACCCAGTACTTC
TRBV15	TRBD2	many	TRBJ2-7	CATSRGVGNLAELSYEQYF	TGTGCCACCAGCAGAGGAGTAGGGAATCTAGCGGAGCTCTCCTACGAGCAGTACTTC
TRBV20-1	TRBD2	few	TRBJ2-5	CSASGTRGSQETQYF	TGCAGTGCAAGTGGGACTAGGGGTTCGCAAGAGACCCAGTACTTC
TRBV9	.	.	TRBJ2-1	CASTPGEAGGEQFF	TGTGCCAGCACCCCCGGGGAAGCGGGTGGCGAGCAGTTCTTC
TRBV12-3/TRBV12-4	TRBD2	many	TRBJ2-7	CASTREAGAYEQYF	TGTGCCAGCACTCGAGAGGCGGGAGCCTACGAGCAGTACTTC
TRBV20-1	.	.	TRBJ1-2	CSASPSSENYGYTF	TGCAGTGCTAGTCCCTCCTCGGAGAACTATGGCTACACCTTC
TRBV7-8	TRBD1	.	TRBJ2-7	CASSSPTGTIQHEQYF	TGTGCCAGCAGCTCCCCGACAGGGACGATCCAGCACGAGCAGTACTTC
TRBV29-1	.	many	TRBJ2-3	CSVELAAGTQYF	TGCAGCGTTGAACTAGCTGCCGGTACGCAGTATTTT
TRBV24-1	TRBD1	.	TRBJ2-2	CATSDSTDRGGTGELFF	TGTGCCACCAGTGATTCGACGGACAGGGGAGGAACCGGGGAGCTGTTTTTT
TRBV5-1	TRBD1	many	TRBJ2-1	CASSWDRNNEQFF	TGCGCCAGCAGCTGGGACAGGAACAATGAGCAGTTCTTC
TRBV20-1	TRBD1	.	TRBJ1-5	CSARTGGPRNQPQHF	TGCAGTGCTCGGACAGGGGGCCCTCGCAATCAGCCCCAGCATTTT
TRBV14	.	few	TRBJ1-2	CASSQVSGVAYGYTF	TGTGCCAGCAGCCAAGTTTCCGGGGTGGCCTATGGCTACACCTTC
TRBV12-3/TRBV12-4	TRBD1	.	TRBJ1-1	CASSPRTGGPRTEAFF	TGTGCCAGCAGTCCGAGGACAGGGGGGCCTAGGACTGAAGCTTTCTTT
TRBV3-1	.	many	TRBJ1-1	CASSQPGRNTEAFF	TGTGCCAGCAGCCAGCCGGGACGGAACACTGAAGCTTTCTTT
TRBV15	TRBD1	.	TRBJ1-2	CATSREPGQNYGYTF	TGTGCCACCAGCAGAGAACCGGGACAGAACTATGGCTACACCTTC
TRBV25-1	.	few	TRBJ1-6	CASLGTAYNSPLHF	TGTGCCAGCCTCGGGACGGCTTATAATTCACCCCTCCACTTT
TRBV2	TRBD1	many	TRBJ1-5	CASSGDSPNQPQHF	TGTGCCAGCAGCGGGGACAGCCCAAATCAGCCCCAGCATTTT
TRBV14	.	.	TRBJ2-3	CASSPPGQGFTDTQYF	TGTGCCAGCAGCCCCCCGGGACAAGGGTTCACAGATACGCAGTATTTT
TRBV2	TRBD1	.	TRBJ1-2	CASSRQGNDYGYTF	TGTGCCAGCAGCCGACAGGGTAACGACTATGGCTACACCTTC
TRBV12-3/TRBV12-4	TRBD1	many	TRBJ2-1	CASSLRQGESEQFF	TGTGCCAGCAGTTTAAGGCAGGGGGAGAGTGAGCAGTTCTTC
TRBV20-1	.	few	TRBJ1-5	CSARDFDRRHF	TGCAGTGCTAGGGATTTCGACCGCAGGCATTTT
TRBV24-1	.	.	TRBJ2-3	CATSDFGVTDTQYF	TGTGCCACCAGTGATTTTGGGGTCACAGATACGCAGTATTTT
TRBV7-2	TRBD1	few	TRBJ2-2	CASSLFRGRNTGELFF	TGTGCCAGCAGCCTATTCAGGGGGCGTAATACCGGGGAGCTGTTTTTT
TRBV11-2	.	.	TRBJ2-5	CASSLEIGAGETQYF	TGTGCCAGCAGCTTAGAAATCGGGGCCGGGGAGACCCAGTACTTC
TRBV12-3/TRBV12-4	.	.	TRBJ2-3	CASSSWGTTSTDTQYF	TGTGCCAGCAGTTCTTGGGGGACAACTAGCACAGATACGCAGTATTTT
TRBV5-1	TRBD1	many	TRBJ2-1	CASSSTPQGAKEQFF	TGCGCCAGCAGCTCTACCCCACAGGGGGCGAAGGAGCAGTTCTTC
TRBV30	.	.	TRBJ1-1	CAWTGGGSTEAFF	TGTGCCTGGACCGGGGGGGGGAGCACTGAAGCTTTCTTT
TRBV27	TRBD1	.	TRBJ1-6	CASSLLTGLYNSPLHF	TGTGCCAGCAGTTTGCTGACAGGGTTATATAATTCACCCCTCCACTTT
TRBV6-4	.	many	TRBJ2-3	CASSVTSADTQYF	TGTGCCAGCAGTGTGACCTCAGCAGATACGCAGTATTTT
TRBV12-3/TRBV12-4	TRBD2	few	TRBJ2-1	CASTFSGRNEQFF	TGTGCCAGCACCTTTAGCGGGAGGAATGAGCAGTTCTTC
TRBV24-1	.	.	TRBJ2-3	CATSDPGLAADTQYF	TGTGCCACCAGTGACCCCGGACTGGCCGCAGATACGCAGTATTTT